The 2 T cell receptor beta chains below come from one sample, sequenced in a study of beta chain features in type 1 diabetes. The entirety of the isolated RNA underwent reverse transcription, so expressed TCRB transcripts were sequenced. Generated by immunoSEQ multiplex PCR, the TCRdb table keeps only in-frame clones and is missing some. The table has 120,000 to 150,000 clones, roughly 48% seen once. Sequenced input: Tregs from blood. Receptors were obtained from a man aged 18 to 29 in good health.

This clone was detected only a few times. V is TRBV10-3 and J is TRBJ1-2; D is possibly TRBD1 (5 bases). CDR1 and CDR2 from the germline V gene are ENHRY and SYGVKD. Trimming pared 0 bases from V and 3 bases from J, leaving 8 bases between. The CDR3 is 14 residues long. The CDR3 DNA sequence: TGTGCCATCAGTGAGTCTCCCAGGGACTATGGCTACACCTTC. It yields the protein CAISESPRDYGYTF.

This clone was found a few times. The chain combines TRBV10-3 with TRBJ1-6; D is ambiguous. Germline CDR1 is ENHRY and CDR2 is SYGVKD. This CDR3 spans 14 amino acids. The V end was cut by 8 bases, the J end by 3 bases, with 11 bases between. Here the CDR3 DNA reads TGTGCCATCCGCCGGGATTTCTATAATTCACCCCTCCACTTT. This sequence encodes CAIRRDFYNSPLHF.